This T cell receptor (beta chain) was found in a study of blood T cell repertoires in COVID-19. Study-wide background: Material from acute and convalescent COVID-19 was sourced from the United States, Italy and Spain. PBMCs, B-cell-depleted T cells, or T cells were the source of the cDNA or gDNA that made up the material.

Repertoires were generated with immunoSEQ multiplex PCR, while TCRdb's copy carries only in-frame clones and drops some. The table has over 70,000 clones, 86% seen once. The CDR3 length is 15 residues. V lost 6 bases, J lost 0 bases, and 11 bases stayed unmatched. In germline, CDR1 is GTSNPN, CDR2 SVGIG (reference sequence). V usage is TRBV30 and J usage is TRBJ2-7; TRBD1 matches 7 bases. The sequencing input was peripheral blood. The TCR was taken from a human donor in a cohort sampled during active COVID-19. This chain's CDR3 is CACLWGQLASYEQYF. The DNA for the CDR3 is TGTGCCTGCTTATGGGGACAGCTTGCCTCCTACGAGCAGTACTTC.